This TCR beta chain was profiled in a study of cytomegalovirus exposure and HLA in healthy donors. Findings of the study overall: A few CMV-associated chains were confirmed in vitro to be specific for CMV antigens. The authors listed 180 or so TCR beta chains as cytomegalovirus-associated. In a later analysis, first-cohort TCR clusters were found to tend to co-occur in the 100 to 150 validation repertoires. Whilst most TCR sequences proved rare, a subset of public TCRs occurred across many donors.

Germline lookup yields CDR1 MNHEY and CDR2 SVGAGI. Trimming stripped 2 bases from V and 7 bases from J, with 14 bases between. This CDR3 region has 15 residues. Libraries were prepared by immunoSEQ multiplex PCR; TCRdb keeps only in-frame clonotypes and omits some of them. Here the sample spans about 300,000 clones, 85% to 90% being singletons. As concerns this clone: The antigen remains undetermined.

Sequencing was performed on PBMCs. This TCR was sampled from a woman younger than 35 in good health and CMV-seronegative. V gene TRBV6-5 combines with J gene TRBJ2-2; TRBD1 is a possible D gene (6 bases). CDR3 region: CASSYEYPGVGELFF. DNA for the CDR3: TGTGCCAGCAGTTACGAATACCCAGGGGTCGGGGAGCTGTTTTTT.